The 32 T cell receptor beta chains presented below share a single source sample, sequenced in a study of blood T cell repertoires in COVID-19. Profiled with immunoSEQ multiplex PCR; TCRdb holds only in-frame clones, not every one. The profile shows about 42,000 clones, under 85% of them singletons. The specimen sequenced was peripheral blood. These receptors all come from a human donor in a cohort sampled during active COVID-19.

This clone was recorded once. This chain joins TRBV4-2 and TRBJ2-2, with 8 bases lining up with TRBD2. CDR1 and CDR2 (germline): LGHNA, YNFKEQ. With V trimmed by 4 bases and J by 10 bases, 14 bases remained unmatched. The CDR3 contains 16 residues. The CDR3 reads CASSPGLAGPELELFF. CDR3 DNA: TGTGCCAGCAGCCCAGGACTAGCAGGCCCCGAGCTGGAGCTGTTTTTT.

The chain couples TRBV5-1 to TRBJ1-2; D is possibly TRBD1 (6 bases). Germline-derived CDR1 and CDR2 are SGHRS and YFSETQ. V was shortened by 4 bases and J by 4 bases, with 14 bases between the two germline ends. There are 14 residues in the CDR3. Here the CDR3 reads CASSKDSPSYGYTF. The DNA for the CDR3 is TGCGCCAGCAGCAAGGACAGCCCATCCTATGGCTACACCTTC.

The gene calls are TRBV2 and TRBJ2-7; 7 bases match TRBD1. The V gene's germline CDR1 is SNHLY and CDR2 FYNNEI. This CDR3 contains 15 residues. With V trimmed by 6 bases and J by 2 bases, 10 bases remained unmatched. The CDR3 region has the DNA TGTGCCAGCAGGGGACAGCTAACCGCGGCCTACGAGCAGTACTTC. Protein sequence: CASRGQLTAAYEQYF. Combining the CDR3 with reference TRBV2 and TRBJ2-7 gives the whole variable domain EPEVTQTPSHQVTQMGQEVILRCVPISNHLYFYWYRQILGQKVEFLVSFYNNEISEKSEIFDDQFSVERPDGSNFTLKIRSTKLEDSAMYFCASRGQLTAAYEQYFGPGTRLTVT.

The V and J genes are TRBV19 and TRBJ1-2; no clear D gene. CDR1 and CDR2 (germline): LNHDA, SQIVND (reference sequence). The V gene lost 1 base and the J gene lost 5 bases, with 8 bases spanning the gap. The length of the CDR3 is 13 residues. Here the CDR3 reads CASSIVATYGYTF. In DNA form, the CDR3 reads TGTGCCAGTAGTATAGTAGCCACATATGGCTACACCTTC.

The chain combines TRBV6-4 with TRBJ1-1; possible D gene TRBD1, 5 bases. The germline V and J ends were trimmed by 6 bases and 10 bases, with 12 bases remaining between them. This CDR3 is built from 11 residues. Germline loops: CDR1 MRHNA, CDR2 SNTAGT. The DNA of the CDR3 is TGTGCCAGCAGCACCTGGGGGGTAGCTTTCTTT. Translating gives CASSTWGVAFF.

The chain couples TRBV18 to TRBJ2-7, with 7 bases fitting TRBD1. The CDR3 is 15 amino acids. Trimming at V came to 3 bases and at J to 7 bases, leaving 12 bases not matched to a gene. Per the germline V gene, CDR1 is KGHSH and CDR2 is LQKENI. This chain's CDR3 is CASSPSPGQSSEQYF. The CDR3 coding sequence is TGTGCCAGCTCACCCTCCCCGGGACAGAGTTCGGAGCAGTACTTC.

V usage is TRBV6-2 or TRBV6-3 and J usage is TRBJ2-5; D remains ambiguous. Germline V gives CDR1 MNHEY, CDR2 SVGEGT. The CDR3 has 11 amino acids. Trimming took off 4 bases at V and 5 bases at J, with 5 bases between the two ends. The CDR3 coding sequence is TGTGCCAGCAGTTCCAGGGAGACCCAGTACTTC. Amino acid sequence: CASSSRETQYF.

This clone has a count of ten or more. V is TRBV18 and J is TRBJ1-4, with a tentative D call TRBD1 (6 bases). V was shortened by 3 bases and J by 15 bases, with 14 bases between the two germline ends. The CDR3 totals 12 residues. Germline CDR1 reads KGHSH; CDR2 reads LQKENI. CDR3 nucleotide sequence: TGTGCCAGCTCACCTGGCGCACAGGGCATGTTTTTT. As protein: CASSPGAQGMFF.

The chain joins TRBV15 to TRBJ2-2, with D perhaps TRBD1 (5 bases). The CDR3 spans 19 residues. V lost 0 bases and J 4 bases, leaving 21 bases between the germline ends. CDR1 is LNHNV, CDR2 YYDKDF, per germline (reference sequence). CDR3 DNA: TGTGCCACCAGCAGAGATATGGGGCTGGGGCATAATCCCACCGGGGAGCTGTTTTTT. Its translation: CATSRDMGLGHNPTGELFF.

The rearrangement uses TRBV18 and TRBJ1-1; 7 nucleotides line up with TRBD1. The CDR3 covers 17 residues. CDR1 is KGHSH and CDR2 is LQKENI in the germline V gene. Germline trimming cut 3 bases from V and 2 bases from J; bases unmatched to any gene: 12. The CDR3 sequence is CASSPLLKGAGNTEAFF. DNA of the CDR3: TGTGCCAGCTCACCCCTCTTAAAGGGGGCAGGCAACACTGAAGCTTTCTTT.

Only a few counts were recorded for this clone. The chain links TRBV7-2 to TRBJ1-4; 7 bases fit TRBD1. With V trimmed by 5 bases and J by 0 bases, 3 bases remained unmatched. CDR1 is SGHTA and CDR2 is FQGNSA in the germline V gene. CDR3 size: 15 residues. The CDR3 region has the DNA TGTGCCAGCAGCCCAGACAGGGCAACTAATGAAAAACTGTTTTTT. Protein sequence: CASSPDRATNEKLFF.

J is TRBJ2-5 and V is TRBV5-5; D might be TRBD1 (5 bases). Trimming cost V 3 bases and J 1 base, with 16 bases left between them. The CDR3 runs 16 residues. Germline CDR1 is SGHKS and CDR2 is YYEKEE (reference sequence). This chain's CDR3 is CASSSTGHLSQETQYF. The CDR3, as DNA: TGTGCCAGCAGCTCTACAGGACACCTGTCCCAAGAGACCCAGTACTTC.

The chain carries TRBV6-5 and TRBJ2-1; TRBD1 matches 7 bases. Germline V gene sequence: CDR1 MNHEY, CDR2 SVGAGI. Unmatched junction bases numbered 3, after V lost 6 bases and J lost 4 bases. The CDR3 covers 13 residues. The CDR3 sequence is CASRGTVYNEQFF. CDR3 in DNA: TGTGCCAGCAGGGGGACAGTTTACAATGAGCAGTTCTTC.

This clone was seen a few times. The chain employs TRBV29-1 and TRBJ2-7; 7 nucleotides agree with TRBD1. V lost 0 bases and J lost 2; bases outside the gene matches: 4. Germline CDR1 and CDR2: SQVTM and ANQGSEA. The CDR3 is made up of 14 amino acids. The CDR3: CSVEDGTETYEQYF. The CDR3, as DNA: TGCAGCGTTGAAGACGGGACAGAGACCTACGAGCAGTACTTC.

The V gene is TRBV29-1, the J gene TRBJ2-7; a possible D gene is TRBD1 (6 bases). Germline values: CDR1 SQVTM, CDR2 ANQGSEA. The CDR3 is 13 amino acids. The V gene lost 7 bases and the J gene lost 7 bases, with 20 bases spanning the gap. In nucleotides, the CDR3 is TGCAGCGGATCGCAGGGACAACTTCGGGAGCAGTACTTC. Residues: CSGSQGQLREQYF.

The gene calls are TRBV10-3 and TRBJ2-7; TRBD1 is a possible D gene (7 bases). V was shortened by 7 bases and J by 7 bases, with 23 bases between the two germline ends. The CDR3 is 15 amino acids. Germline CDR1 reads ENHRY; CDR2 reads SYGVKD. The CDR3 DNA sequence: TGTGCCATCACTCAAGACAGGGTGGAGGGAAGGGAGCAGTACTTC. This translates into CAITQDRVEGREQYF.

The chain links TRBV7-6 to TRBJ1-2; 9 nucleotides match TRBD1. Germline V CDR1 and CDR2: SGHVS, FNYEAQ. This CDR3 is built from 16 residues. Trimming at V came to 2 bases and at J to 5 bases, leaving 9 bases not matched to a gene. Written as DNA, the CDR3 is TGTGCCAGCAGCTTACTCCCACCGGGACAGGGATATGGCTACACCTTC. Translation gives CASSLLPPGQGYGYTF.

This rearrangement joins TRBV9 to TRBJ2-7; D remains unclear. Per the germline V gene, CDR1 is SGDLS and CDR2 is YYNGEE. V was pared by 2 bases and J by 7 bases, with 4 bases between. The CDR3 extends over 10 amino acids. In DNA, the CDR3 is TGTGCCAGCAGCGTGCGGGAGCAGTACTTC. Translation gives CASSVREQYF.

The CDR3 region has the DNA TGCAGTGCTACCGGCACAGGGGGCTACACCTTC. It encodes CSATGTGGYTF. The chain employs TRBV20-1 and TRBJ1-2; perhaps TRBD1 as D (6 bases). V was clipped by 4 bases and J by 8 bases, with 11 bases between them. CDR1 DFQATT and CDR2 SNEGSKA come from the germline V gene (reference sequence). This CDR3 region has 11 residues.

V and J are TRBV4-1 and TRBJ1-5, with 10 bases matching TRBD1. This CDR3 is 15 amino acids long. Germline-derived CDR1 and CDR2 are MGHRA and YSYEKL. V gave up 1 base and J gave up 7 bases; unmatched junction bases: 4. CDR3 nucleotides: TGCGCCAGCAGCCAAGGTGGACAGGGGGGGCAGCCCCAGCATTTT. Residues: CASSQGGQGGQPQHF.

This clone was seen a handful of times. J is TRBJ1-5 and V is TRBV6-5, with 7 bases aligning to TRBD1. The CDR3 is 14 residues long. The V gene end was trimmed by 7 bases and the J gene end by 1 base; junction bases not matched to a gene: 4. In germline, CDR1 is MNHEY, CDR2 SVGAGI. The CDR3 sequence: CASNPTGSNQPQHF. In nucleotides, the CDR3 is TGTGCCAGCAACCCGACAGGGAGCAATCAGCCCCAGCATTTT.

The V and J genes are TRBV7-2 and TRBJ1-3; D remains ambiguous. Germline CDR1 is SGHTA and CDR2 is FQGNSA. The CDR3 has 15 amino acids. Trimming left V 4 bases short and J 3 bases short, with 13 bases between. CDR3 residues: CASSSPLRSGNTIYF. CDR3 coding DNA: TGTGCCAGCAGCTCTCCCCTAAGGAGTGGAAACACCATATATTTT.

The chain combines TRBV10-1 with TRBJ1-5; D might be TRBD1 (5 bases). Trimming took off 6 bases at V and 7 bases at J, with 19 bases between the two ends. CDR1 and CDR2 (germline): WNHNN, SYGVQD (reference sequence). The CDR3 has 15 amino acids. In DNA, the CDR3 is TGCGCCAGCAGAGGCGGGACGGGCGGACGGCAGCCCCAGCATTTT. Translating it yields CASRGGTGGRQPQHF.

The genes are TRBV28 and TRBJ1-1; 7 positions match TRBD1. With V trimmed by 8 bases and J by 2 bases, 5 bases remained unmatched. Germline CDR1 reads MDHEN; CDR2 reads SYDVKM. There are 13 residues in the CDR3. The CDR3 nucleotides are TGTGCCAGCCTCGACAGGGTTAACACTGAAGCTTTCTTT. It specifies CASLDRVNTEAFF. Filled out from reference TRBV28 and TRBJ1-1, the complete variable domain reads DVKVTQSSRYLVKRTGEKVFLECVQDMDHENMFWYRQDPGLGLRLIYFSYDVKMKEKGDIPEGYSVSREKKERFSLILESASTNQTSMYLCASLDRVNTEAFFGQGTRLTVV.

This clone is a singleton in its sample. The rearrangement joins TRBV6-4 to TRBJ1-5, with 9 bases matching TRBD1. V dropped 5 bases and J dropped 5; count of bases not matched to a gene: 1. CDR1 MRHNA and CDR2 SNTAGT come from the germline V gene. The CDR3 consists of 13 residues. The CDR3 bases are TGTGCCAGCAGTAGACAGGGGGATCAGCCCCAGCATTTT. Translating it yields CASSRQGDQPQHF.

V is TRBV19 and J is TRBJ2-2; TRBD1 agrees at 9 bases. CDR3 length: 14 residues. Losses at the gene ends were 8 bases for V and 5 bases for J; bases not matched to a gene: 6. Looked up from germline, CDR1 is LNHDA and CDR2 is SQIVND (reference sequence). The CDR3 region is CASDRGRRTGELFF. The CDR3 DNA reads as TGTGCCAGTGACAGGGGGAGGCGTACCGGGGAGCTGTTTTTT.

The gene calls are TRBV19 and TRBJ1-5; D perhaps matches TRBD1 (6 bases). V lost 7 bases to trimming and J lost 6 bases, with 10 bases between them. Germline V gene sequence: CDR1 LNHDA, CDR2 SQIVND (reference sequence). CDR3 length: 12 residues. CDR3 region: CASNRDGQPQHF. The CDR3 nucleotides read TGTGCCAGTAACAGGGATGGTCAGCCCCAGCATTTT.

This clone was observed once. The gene calls are TRBV29-1 and TRBJ2-1; D may be TRBD1 (5 bases). V lost 1 base and J 6 bases, leaving 19 bases between the germline ends. CDR3 length: 16 amino acids. Germline CDR1 SQVTM, CDR2 ANQGSEA. Written as DNA, the CDR3 is TGCAGCGTTGAAGTGGGGCACAGGTCCCTCCGCAATGAGCAGTTCTTC. The encoded protein is CSVEVGHRSLRNEQFF.

This clone was seen only once. The V and J genes are TRBV7-2 and TRBJ1-6; no firm D call. The V gene's germline CDR1 is SGHTA and CDR2 FQGNSA. CDR3 length: 15 residues. Trimming removed 3 bases at V and 1 base at J, with 7 bases between. The CDR3: CASSLRRSYNSPLHF. The CDR3 DNA is TGTGCCAGCAGCTTGCGGCGGTCCTATAATTCACCCCTCCACTTT. The variable domain in full, completed from reference TRBV7-2 and TRBJ1-6, reads GAGVSQSPSNKVTEKGKDVELRCDPISGHTALYWYRQSLGQGLEFLIYFQGNSAPDKSGLPSDRFSAERTGGSVSTLTIQRTQQEDSAVYLCASSLRRSYNSPLHFGNGTRLTVT.

CDR3 DNA: TGTGCCACCAGCAGAGGGCTTGGGGAGGATTCACCCCTCCACTTT. Translated: CATSRGLGEDSPLHF. V and J are TRBV15 and TRBJ1-6; D gene uncertain. Germline values: CDR1 LNHNV, CDR2 YYDKDF (reference sequence). This CDR3 comprises 15 residues. The V and J ends lost 1 base and 8 bases respectively, with 12 bases between them.

The CDR3 sequence is CASSRQGLFQPQHF. The CDR3 DNA is TGTGCCAGCAGCCGGCAGGGACTCTTTCAGCCCCAGCATTTT. The gene calls are TRBV2 and TRBJ1-5, with D perhaps matching TRBD1 (5 bases). In germline, CDR1 is SNHLY, CDR2 FYNNEI. V was cut by 6 bases and J by 6 bases, with 15 bases left in between. The CDR3 covers 14 residues.

The V and J genes are TRBV7-9 and TRBJ2-4, with 8 bases matching TRBD1. Unmatched junction bases numbered 5, after V lost 4 bases and J lost 3 bases. The CDR3 loop spans 15 amino acids. The germline V gene has CDR1 SEHNR and CDR2 FQNEAQ (reference sequence). The CDR3 is CASSSDRAGKNIQYF. DNA for the CDR3: TGTGCCAGCAGCTCGGACAGGGCCGGCAAAAACATTCAGTACTTC. The variable domain in full, with the rest retrieved from reference TRBV7-9 and TRBJ2-4, is DTGVSQNPRHKITKRGQNVTFRCDPISEHNRLYWYRQTLGQGPEFLTYFQNEAQLEKSRLLSDRFSAERPKGSFSTLEIQRTEQGDSAMYLCASSSDRAGKNIQYFGAGTRLSVL.